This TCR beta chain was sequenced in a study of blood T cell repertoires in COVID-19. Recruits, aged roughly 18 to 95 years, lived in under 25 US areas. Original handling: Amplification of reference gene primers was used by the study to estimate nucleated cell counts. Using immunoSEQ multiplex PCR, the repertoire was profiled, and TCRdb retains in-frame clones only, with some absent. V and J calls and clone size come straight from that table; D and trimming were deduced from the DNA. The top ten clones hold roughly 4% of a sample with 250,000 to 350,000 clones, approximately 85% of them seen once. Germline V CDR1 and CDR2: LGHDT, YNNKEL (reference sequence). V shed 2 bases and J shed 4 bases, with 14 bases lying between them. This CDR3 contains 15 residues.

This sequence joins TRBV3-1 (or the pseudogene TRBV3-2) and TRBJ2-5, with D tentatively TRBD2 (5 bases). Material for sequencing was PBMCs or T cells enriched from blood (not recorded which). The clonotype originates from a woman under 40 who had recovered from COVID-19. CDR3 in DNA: TGTGCCAGCAGCCAACCGGGGTCTCTATCAGAGACCCAGTACTTC. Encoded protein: CASSQPGSLSETQYF.